This T cell receptor beta chain was sequenced in a study of technical replicates of blood from four donors. Clones were read by immunoSEQ multiplex PCR, and TCRdb kept only the in-frame ones, dropping some. The profile shows tens of thousands of clones, approximately 94% of them singletons. Germline loops: CDR1 SGHNT, CDR2 YYREEE (reference sequence). V was pared by 0 bases and J by 4 bases, with 4 bases of the junction left unmatched. This CDR3 contains 15 residues. The source of this sequence is a human donor in good health. This chain links TRBV5-4 with TRBJ2-7; 10 nucleotides match TRBD2. The sample taken for sequencing was T cells isolated from PBMCs. CDR3 residues: CASSLASGSGYEQYF. Written as DNA, the CDR3 is TGTGCCAGCAGCTTGGCTAGCGGGAGTGGGTACGAGCAGTACTTC. The whole variable domain, remainder taken from reference TRBV5-4 and TRBJ2-7, is ETGVTQSPTHLIKTRGQQVTLRCSSQSGHNTVSWYQQALGQGPQFIFQYYREEENGRGNFPPRFSGLQFPNYSSELNVNALELDDSALYLCASSLASGSGYEQYFGPGTRLTVT.